A selection of T cell receptor beta chains follows, all from one sample in a study of cytomegalovirus exposure and HLA in healthy donors. The repertoire was sequenced with immunoSEQ multiplex PCR; TCRdb's copy has only in-frame clones and lacks some. The sample holds 120,000 to 150,000 clones, about 86% seen once. The sample consisted of PBMCs. The receptors were sampled from a woman between 18 and 30 years old in good health and CMV-seropositive. Both conserved end residues are part of each CDR3. A D gene is named only where the DNA matches it firmly. Clone size is shown for a subset of rows, as once, few, many or a class of expanded clone.

few	TRBV5-4	15	TRBJ1-6	-	TGTGCCAGCAGCGTGGACAGTGGGGCAAATTCACCCCTCCACTTT	CASSVDSGANSPLHF
-	TRBV7-9	14	TRBJ1-1	-	TGTGCCAGCAGCCCGCTAGGGGAGGACACTGAAGCTTTCTTT	CASSPLGEDTEAFF
few	TRBV6-5	15	TRBJ2-7	-	TGTGCCAGCAGTTACTCGTGGAGCGGTGCCTACGAGCAGTACTTC	CASSYSWSGAYEQYF
-	TRBV15	16	TRBJ1-2	-	TGTGCCACCAGTATGACTTACTCCAACCTTAACTATGGCTACACCTTC	CATSMTYSNLNYGYTF
-	TRBV5-6	15	TRBJ2-7	TRBD1	TGTGCCAGCAGCTTGAGGGGGCCGATTTCCTACGAGCAGTACTTC	CASSLRGPISYEQYF
-	TRBV15	16	TRBJ1-5	-	TGTGCCACCAGCAGAGAGGCATCTCATAGCAATCAGCCCCAGCATTTT	CATSREASHSNQPQHF
-	TRBV13	16	TRBJ2-1	TRBD2	TGTGCCAGCAGCTCATGGGGACTAGCGGGAGTGGGCGAGCAGTTCTTC	CASSSWGLAGVGEQFF
-	TRBV15	15	TRBJ2-3	-	TGTGCCACCAGCAGAGATCCGCGGGGCACAGATACGCAGTATTTT	CATSRDPRGTDTQYF
-	TRBV29-1	13	TRBJ1-5	TRBD1	TGCAGCATCGGACAGGGGAGGGGTCAGCCCCAGCATTTT	CSIGQGRGQPQHF
-	TRBV21-1	19	TRBJ2-1	-	TGTGCCAGCAGCGCTCCCGAGCAACCGGAGCGGGAGGAATACAATGAGCAGTTCTTC	CASSAPEQPEREEYNEQFF
-	TRBV7-3	16	TRBJ2-2	TRBD1	TGTGCCAGCAGCTCAGGGACAGGAACGAACACCGGGGAGCTGTTTTTT	CASSSGTGTNTGELFF
-	TRBV6-5	16	TRBJ2-7	-	TGTGCCAGCAGTTCCTTATCGGGGTCCGAACCCTACGAGCAGTACTTC	CASSSLSGSEPYEQYF
few	TRBV27	14	TRBJ2-1	-	TGTGCCAGCAGTTTCGGTTACTCCTACAATGAGCAGTTCTTC	CASSFGYSYNEQFF
-	TRBV5-4	14	TRBJ1-1	-	TGTGCCAGCTCTTCTAGGGGGGGCGACACTGAAGCTTTCTTT	CASSSRGGDTEAFF
-	TRBV5-1	15	TRBJ2-3	-	TGCGCCAGCAGCTCCCAGGGGACCAGCACAGATACGCAGTATTTT	CASSSQGTSTDTQYF
-	TRBV9	15	TRBJ2-7	-	TGTGCCAGCAGCGTCGCCCCAAGGAGTGACTACGAGCAGTACTTC	CASSVAPRSDYEQYF
-	TRBV6-4	15	TRBJ2-1	TRBD2	TGTGCCAGCAGTGACTCGGACGGGGGGGCCAATGAGCAGTTCTTC	CASSDSDGGANEQFF
-	TRBV5-1	14	TRBJ1-4	TRBD1	TGCGCCAGCAGTTCCGGGACAGTTAATGAAAAACTGTTTTTT	CASSSGTVNEKLFF
-	TRBV11-1	17	TRBJ2-7	TRBD2	TGTGCCAGCAGCATCGGACTAGCGGGAGGCCTTGACTACGAGCAGTACTTC	CASSIGLAGGLDYEQYF
-	TRBV28	13	TRBJ1-1	-	TGTGCCAGCAAAACACAGGCCGACACTGAAGCTTTCTTT	CASKTQADTEAFF
few	TRBV5-4	15	TRBJ2-7	TRBD2	TGTGCCAGCAGCAGAACTAGCGGGAGTTCCTACGAGCAGTACTTC	CASSRTSGSSYEQYF
-	TRBV10-3	14	TRBJ2-5	-	TGTGCCATCAGGAACCGGGTCTCGGTGGATCCCCAGTACTTC	CAIRNRVSVDPQYF
-	TRBV30	13	TRBJ1-5	-	TGTGCCTGGAGTGTCAGGGAGGGTCAGCCCCAGCATTTT	CAWSVREGQPQHF
-	TRBV28	15	TRBJ1-5	-	TGTGCCAATTCAGCGGGCACCGATAGCAATCAGCCCCAGCATTTT	CANSAGTDSNQPQHF
-	TRBV18	16	TRBJ2-3	-	TGTGCCAGCTCACCATTGACACACACTAGCACAGATACGCAGTATTTT	CASSPLTHTSTDTQYF
-	TRBV7-9	14	TRBJ2-5	TRBD1	TGTGCCAGCAGCTCGGGACAGGGCCAAGAGACCCAGTACTTC	CASSSGQGQETQYF
-	TRBV28	18	TRBJ2-3	-	TGTGCCAGCAGTTTATTACAGGGAGCTCATCCGTCCACAGATACGCAGTATTTT	CASSLLQGAHPSTDTQYF
-	TRBV4-1	21	TRBJ2-3	TRBD2	TGCGCCAGCAGCCAAGATCTTGCTAGCGGGAGGGTGGGGTTAGGAACAGATACGCAGTATTTT	CASSQDLASGRVGLGTDTQYF
once	TRBV25-1	11	TRBJ2-2	-	TGTGCCACCAAGAACACCGGGGAGCTGTTTTTT	CATKNTGELFF
-	TRBV27	15	TRBJ2-1	TRBD2	TGTGCCAGCAGTTTCTACGCAGCGGGAGGCTATGAGCAGTTCTTC	CASSFYAAGGYEQFF
-	TRBV10-3	14	TRBJ1-6	-	TGTGCCATCAGACAGGGAACCTCCAATTCACCCCTCCACTTT	CAIRQGTSNSPLHF
few	TRBV11-2	17	TRBJ2-7	TRBD2	TGTGCCAGCAGCCGCTACGGGGTAGCGGGGGGTATCCACGAGCAGTACTTC	CASSRYGVAGGIHEQYF
-	TRBV27	15	TRBJ1-6	TRBD1	TGTGCCAGCAGTTTATACGACAGGGTCCGTTCACCCCTCCACTTT	CASSLYDRVRSPLHF
-	TRBV4-2	14	TRBJ1-4	-	TGTGCCAGCAGCCAAGCAGCGCCTAATGAAAAACTGTTTTTT	CASSQAAPNEKLFF
-	TRBV30	12	TRBJ1-1	-	TGTGCCTGGAGCAGAGGGGGTACTGAAGCTTTCTTT	CAWSRGGTEAFF
-	TRBV9	15	TRBJ2-1	TRBD2	TGTGCCAGCAGCGTAGCCGGTAGCGGGGGCGATGAGCAGTTCTTC	CASSVAGSGGDEQFF
-	TRBV7-3	13	TRBJ1-1	-	TGTGCCAGCAGCAAAGACACCGACACTGAAGCTTTCTTT	CASSKDTDTEAFF
-	TRBV13	12	TRBJ1-2	-	TGTGCCAGCAGCAGGGGACTGAGTGGCTACACCTTC	CASSRGLSGYTF
-	TRBV7-2	17	TRBJ2-3	-	TGTGCCAGCAGTCCCGCCTTACTAGTTGTGGGCACAGATACGCAGTATTTT	CASSPALLVVGTDTQYF
-	TRBV7-2	15	TRBJ2-1	-	TGTGCCAGCAGCTTAGAAGGGGGGACAGTTAATGAGCAGTTCTTC	CASSLEGGTVNEQFF
once	TRBV5-4	16	TRBJ1-2	-	TGTGCCAGCAGCTTGGGTAGAGCAGGGTCTAGGAATGGCTACACCTTC	CASSLGRAGSRNGYTF
-	TRBV4-3	14	TRBJ1-1	-	TGCGCCAGCAGCCAAGAGGAGGGGAACACTGAAGCTTTCTTT	CASSQEEGNTEAFF
-	TRBV6-5	15	TRBJ1-4	-	TGTGCCAGCAGTTACCTCGGGGAGGATATTGAAAAACTGTTTTTT	CASSYLGEDIEKLFF
few	TRBV29-1	12	TRBJ2-7	TRBD1	TGCAGCGTTGGGGCCCAGGGGGTCGAGCAGTACTTC	CSVGAQGVEQYF
-	TRBV28	14	TRBJ1-4	-	TGTGCCAGCAGTCAGCGACTTTCTAATGAAAAACTGTTTTTT	CASSQRLSNEKLFF
-	TRBV29-1	16	TRBJ2-1	TRBD2	TGCAGCGTTGACTACTCTAGCGGGAGGGCCCCACAGGGGCAGTTCTTC	CSVDYSSGRAPQGQFF
-	TRBV6-6	12	TRBJ2-7	TRBD1	TGTGCCAGCAGAGGACAGGGGTACGAGCAGTACTTC	CASRGQGYEQYF
-	TRBV30	11	TRBJ1-1	-	TGTGCCTGGAGTGTCGAGGTCGAAGCTTTCTTT	CAWSVEVEAFF
once	TRBV5-1	15	TRBJ2-1	-	TGCGCCAGCAGCTTGGTTCCGGGGAAGGGCAATGAGCAGTTCTTC	CASSLVPGKGNEQFF
-	TRBV28	14	TRBJ2-3	-	TGTGCCAGCAGCGTACAGGGATATTTAGATACGCAGTATTTT	CASSVQGYLDTQYF
-	TRBV4-1	14	TRBJ2-3	TRBD1	TGCGCCAGCAGCGAACGGACAGGGCGTGAAACGCAGTATTTT	CASSERTGRETQYF
-	TRBV28	14	TRBJ2-2	TRBD1	TGTGCCAGCAGTAGGGACAGTCTCACCGGGGAGCTGTTTTTT	CASSRDSLTGELFF
few	TRBV14	13	TRBJ1-2	-	TGTGCCAGCAGCCCGACAGTGAACTATGGCTACACCTTC	CASSPTVNYGYTF
-	TRBV19	13	TRBJ1-2	-	TGTGCCTCCCAGGATTTAGCTAACTATGGCTACACCTTC	CASQDLANYGYTF